This T cell receptor (beta chain) was sequenced for a study of blood T cells in healthy people across ages. A second about 7 to 11 cycle PCR used barcoded and J-beta primers. A single record per CDR3 protein comes from TCRdb applying MiXCR to the 5' RACE reads. The top ten hold about 22% of the sample, which has more than 650,000 distinct CDR3 sequences, about 20% seen once. This clonotype was observed many times. The CDR3 is 17 residues long. The germline V gene encodes CDR1 SEHNR and CDR2 FQNEAQ (reference sequence). Trimming left V 2 bases short and J 0 bases short, with 14 bases between. The genes are TRBV7-9 and TRBJ2-1; no definite D call. The source material was blood. This clonotype originated in a man between 65 and 80 years old in good health. The CDR3 region is CASSLLDRHRSYNEQFF. DNA for the CDR3: TGTGCCAGCAGCTTACTGGATAGGCATCGCTCCTACAATGAGCAGTTCTTC.